This TCR beta chain originates from a study of blood T cell repertoires in COVID-19 (dated by TCRdb to the early 2020s). With regard to the full study: Collaborator samples came from the United States, Italy and Spain and covered acute and convalescent phases of COVID-19. The prospective study material was composed of cDNA or gDNA derived from T cells, B-cell-depleted T cells, or PBMCs. The dataset comprised deeply sampled blood TCRbeta repertoires from subjects exposed to, actively infected with, or recovered from COVID-19. The repertoires were made available in a free public database intended to serve as a resource for research on the immune response to SARS-CoV-2. The samples were drawn from the first 160 participants of the ongoing ImmuneRACE study and from 950 to 1,500 subjects provided by 6 global collaborators. Nearly every sample came with metadata listing a de-identified subject ID, COVID-19 status, age in years and sex. Where HLA class I and class II types were available, the types were taken from metadata supplied by the sample provider, not from assay-based typing.

A remark on this clone: The antigen it recognizes is unknown. No much larger clonotype is one base removed from it; base qualities were not supplied.

The trim is 2 bases for V and 6 bases for J, with a gap of 11 bases between the germline ends. The CDR3 goes from the cysteine to the phenylalanine over 13 residues. Left in the record is the CDR3 DNA by itself, 39 bases read in frame from the first base. CDR1 is given as MDHEN and CDR2 as SYDVKM, both from the germline V gene. Study-level results and caveats: The quantity of clinical and demographic metadata differed by source and by participant and was supplied without curation.

TCRbeta CDR3 regions were amplified from genomic DNA using the immunoSEQ Assay, a bias-controlled multiplex PCR. The authors' analysis ran thus. Within the assay, amplification of reference gene primers was used to estimate how many nucleated cells each sample contained. To quantify the absolute abundance of each unique TCRbeta CDR3 rearrangement, sequence reads were collapsed and filtered. For each sample, productive Simpson clonality was calculated as the square root of Simpson's diversity index over productive rearrangements. TCRdb re-hosts the immuneACCESS table, in-frame sequences only. Its copies lack some clones; in the studies checked, an unresolved V gene accounts for under half of them, and the cause for the rest is not known. Clone size and V and J calls were adopted from that table, with D and trimming inferred from the DNA. This sample is represented by more than 80,000 clones; over 60% of them were singletons. The ten top clones hold 5% to 7.5% of the sample.

In Seattle, one collaborating source enrolled patients while the infection was active and tracked those patients longitudinally over the course of disease. Whole blood was collected in K2EDTA tubes by collaborating institutions according to the institutions' own protocols. For TCRbeta analysis, collaborators shipped samples in one of three forms: frozen whole blood, isolated PBMCs, or DNA extracted from either of those sample types. The TCR originated in a man older than 75 with COVID-19, enrolled during active disease. The chain was built from TRBV28 and TRBJ2-7; a tentative D call is TRBD1 (5 bases match). Material for sequencing was peripheral blood. The nucleotides are TGTGCCAGCAGTTTACTAGGGGCTCTCGAGCAGTACTTC. Its protein product is CASSLLGALEQYF.